This T cell receptor (beta chain) was documented in a study of long-term antiretroviral therapy in people with HIV. Notes on the study in general: The data indicate that diversity increased after ART but remained below transplant donor controls.

As regards this clone: The target antigen is unknown.

Investigators performed immunoSEQ version v3.0 at survey level. In sequencing, roughly 40,000-50,000 T-cell genomes per sample were targeted. Produced via immunoSEQ multiplex PCR; TCRdb's table is partial and in-frame only. Of tens of thousands of clones detected, roughly 96% appear once; the ten largest clones hold 2.5% to 3.5%. Trimming stripped 2 bases from V and 3 bases from J, with 11 bases between. CDR1 is GTSNPN, CDR2 SVGIG, per germline (reference sequence). CDR3 length: 14 residues. The source is a woman between 45 and 60 years old with HIV. Material: unsorted PBMCs, obtained 3.7 years after starting antiretroviral therapy. The rearrangement uses TRBV30 and TRBJ1-3; a weak D match, TRBD1 (6 bases). The CDR3, as DNA: TGTGCCTGGAGTCGGGGGCCTAATGGAAACACCATATATTTT. Translation: CAWSRGPNGNTIYF.